The 21 T cell receptor beta chains below come from one sample, sequenced in a study of blood T cell repertoires in COVID-19. Generated by immunoSEQ multiplex PCR, the TCRdb table keeps only in-frame clones and is missing some. Here the sample spans around 85,000 clones, 75% to 90% being singletons. Sequenced input: PBMCs or T cells enriched from blood (not recorded which). The source is a woman in her forties or fifties with acute COVID-19.

The chain joins TRBV30 to TRBJ2-5; D may be TRBD2 (6 bases). CDR3 length: 16 residues. The germline gives CDR1 GTSNPN, CDR2 SVGIG (reference sequence). Trimming took 3 bases from V and 4 from J, leaving 21 bases between them. The CDR3: CAWSVFRGRRGETQYF. In DNA form, the CDR3 reads TGTGCCTGGAGCGTCTTTCGTGGACGGAGGGGAGAGACCCAGTACTTC.

The chain has TRBV12-2 and TRBJ1-4. TRBV12-2 is deemed a pseudogene. The CDR3 has 15 residues. The CDR3 sequence is CASRLDACLNEKLFF. The CDR3 nucleotides read TGTGCAAGTCGCTTAGACGCGTGTCTTAATGAAAAACTGTTTTTT.

The chain recombines TRBV4-3 with TRBJ1-2, with 10 positions matching TRBD1. Trimming removed 4 bases from V and 7 bases from J; junction bases left unmatched: 6. This CDR3 contains 14 residues. Germline CDR1 is LGHNA and CDR2 is YSLEER. CDR3 DNA: TGCGCCAGCAGCCCGGACAGGGGGATCTCTGGCTACACCTTC. Its translation: CASSPDRGISGYTF.

V usage is TRBV27 and J usage is TRBJ2-1; D is uncertain. Trimming cost V 4 bases and J 2 bases, with 9 bases left between them. The CDR3 has 14 amino acids. Per germline, CDR1 MNHEY and CDR2 SMNVEV (reference sequence). CDR3 in DNA: TGTGCCAGCAGTTCTCAACTCCCCTACAATGAGCAGTTCTTC. As protein: CASSSQLPYNEQFF.

The chain employs TRBV29-1 and TRBJ2-2; possibly TRBD1 for D (7 bases). Trimming removed 3 bases from V and 6 bases from J, with 17 bases in between. Germline V lookup: CDR1 SQVTM, CDR2 ANQGSEA. CDR3 length: 15 amino acids. The CDR3 nucleotides read TGCAGCGTTGATCAGGGGGGAATATGGGCCGGGGAGCTGTTTTTT. Amino acid sequence: CSVDQGGIWAGELFF.

The chain uses TRBV5-1 and TRBJ2-7, with 7 bases fitting TRBD1. V shed 3 bases, J shed 7 bases, and the junction held 10 bases outside the gene matches. This CDR3 is 14 amino acids long. CDR1 and CDR2 (germline): SGHRS, YFSETQ. CDR3 bases: TGCGCCAGCAGCTACCAACAGGGGTCGGGAGAGCAGTACTTC. Encoded protein: CASSYQQGSGEQYF.

The chain combines TRBV7-2 with TRBJ1-4; 7 bases are a match to TRBD1. Germline lookup yields CDR1 SGHTA and CDR2 FQGNSA. The CDR3 has 14 residues. Trimming at V came to 5 bases and at J to 8 bases, leaving 8 bases not matched to a gene. The CDR3, as DNA: TGTGCCAGCAGCCTCAACAGGGGTGGGGAAAAACTGTTTTTT. Translating it yields CASSLNRGGEKLFF.

The chain is built from TRBV27 and TRBJ2-1; 8 bases match TRBD2. This CDR3 has 16 amino acids. The junction had 5 bases not matched to a gene; V was cut back by 1 base and J by 3 bases. CDR1 is MNHEY, CDR2 SMNVEV, per germline (reference sequence). The CDR3, as DNA: TGTGCCAGCAGTTTATTAGGACTAGCAGACTACAATGAGCAGTTCTTC. This encodes CASSLLGLADYNEQFF.

The V and J genes are TRBV11-2 and TRBJ2-7, with no clear D. There are 14 residues in the CDR3. CDR1 SGHAT and CDR2 FQNNGV come from the germline V gene. V lost 4 bases and J lost 0, with 10 bases in between. The CDR3 reads CASSSSTDSYEQYF. In nucleotides, the CDR3 is TGTGCCAGCAGCTCCTCGACTGACTCCTACGAGCAGTACTTC.

The gene calls are TRBV7-9 and TRBJ1-1, with TRBD1 matching over 8 bases. The CDR3 runs 16 residues. In germline, CDR1 is SEHNR, CDR2 FQNEAQ (reference sequence). The V and J ends lost 2 bases and 3 bases, in that order; junction bases with no gene match: 8. As DNA, the CDR3 is TGTGCCAGCAGCTTACCCCGAGGGGACAGGCACACTGAAGCTTTCTTT. This translates into CASSLPRGDRHTEAFF. Together with reference TRBV7-9 and TRBJ1-1, the CDR3 gives the full variable domain: DTGVSQNPRHKITKRGQNVTFRCDPISEHNRLYWYRQTLGQGPEFLTYFQNEAQLEKSRLLSDRFSAERPKGSFSTLEIQRTEQGDSAMYLCASSLPRGDRHTEAFFGQGTRLTVV.

This chain links TRBV3-1 (or the pseudogene TRBV3-2) with TRBJ1-1; 8 bases agree with TRBD1. After removal of 4 bases from V and 9 bases from J, the junction contained 4 bases not matched to a gene. From germline, CDR1 is LGHDT and CDR2 YNNKEL (reference sequence). The CDR3 totals 12 residues. The CDR3 DNA reads TGTGCCAGCAGCCGGGACAGGACGAAAGCTTTCTTT. The encoded protein is CASSRDRTKAFF.

The genes are TRBV9 and TRBJ2-5; D possibly corresponds to TRBD1 (5 bases). The CDR3 contains 16 residues. V was trimmed by 2 bases and J by 4 bases, leaving 18 bases between them. The germline V gene encodes CDR1 SGDLS and CDR2 YYNGEE. DNA for the CDR3: TGTGCCAGCAGCGTGGAAGGGAACGAAAGGGGAGAGACCCAGTACTTC. Residues: CASSVEGNERGETQYF.

As DNA, the CDR3 is TGTGCCAGCAGCCTTAGCGGGAGGGGAGATACGCAGTATTTT. Translating gives CASSLSGRGDTQYF. This chain uses TRBV7-9 with TRBJ2-3, with 11 bases matching TRBD2. V trimming: 5 bases; J trimming: 5 bases; junction bases outside the gene matches: 3. Germline CDR1 and CDR2: SEHNR and FQNEAQ (reference sequence). This CDR3 is 14 amino acids long.

V gene TRBV18 combines with J gene TRBJ1-2; the D gene is possibly TRBD1 (5 bases). The length of the CDR3 is 15 residues. Germline lookup yields CDR1 KGHSH and CDR2 LQKENI. V was shortened by 2 bases and J by 2 bases, with 12 bases between the two germline ends. CDR3 loop: CASSPWENRNYGYTF. DNA for the CDR3: TGTGCCAGCTCACCATGGGAAAACAGGAACTATGGCTACACCTTC.

This chain connects TRBV30 to TRBJ1-5; possibly TRBD1 for D (6 bases). Trimming removed 0 bases at V and 6 bases at J, with 15 bases between. This CDR3 spans 15 amino acids. The V gene's germline CDR1 is GTSNPN and CDR2 SVGIG (reference sequence). The CDR3 DNA reads as TGTGCCTGGAGTGTAGTTACAGGGTCAGGTCAGCCCCAGCATTTT. It is translated as CAWSVVTGSGQPQHF.

The chain couples TRBV6-4 to TRBJ2-1; 12 bases line up with TRBD2. Trimming took 4 bases from V and 5 from J; bases not matched to a gene: 6. The CDR3 has 16 amino acids. Germline CDR1 MRHNA, CDR2 SNTAGT. In DNA form, the CDR3 reads TGTGCCAGCAGTGCCTCTAGCGGGAGGGACAACAATGAGCAGTTCTTC. Translation gives CASSASSGRDNNEQFF.

The chain uses TRBV30 and TRBJ1-2; a weak D match, TRBD1 (5 bases). The germline V gene encodes CDR1 GTSNPN and CDR2 SVGIG (reference sequence). V was trimmed by 3 bases and J by 2 bases, leaving 16 bases between them. CDR3 length: 15 amino acids. CDR3 nucleotides: TGTGCCTGGAGCGACGGGCTTTGGGGCAACTATGGCTACACCTTC. The encoded protein is CAWSDGLWGNYGYTF. The variable domain in full, completed from reference TRBV30 and TRBJ1-2, reads SQTIHQWPATLVQPVGSPLSLECTVEGTSNPNLYWYRQAAGRGLQLLFYSVGIGQISSEVPQNLSASRPQDRQFILSSKKLLLSDSGFYLCAWSDGLWGNYGYTFGSGTRLTVV.

A single count supports this clone. The V gene is TRBV7-9, the J gene TRBJ1-4; 7 bases align to TRBD1. Germline loops: CDR1 SEHNR, CDR2 FQNEAQ (reference sequence). The CDR3 covers 16 residues. V lost 5 bases to trimming and J lost 4 bases; unmatched junction nucleotides: 10. As DNA, the CDR3 is TGTGCCAGCAGCCCAACAAGGGGACAGCTTAATGAAAAACTGTTTTTT. This encodes CASSPTRGQLNEKLFF. Full variable domain (outside the CDR3, taken from reference TRBV7-9 and TRBJ1-4): DTGVSQNPRHKITKRGQNVTFRCDPISEHNRLYWYRQTLGQGPEFLTYFQNEAQLEKSRLLSDRFSAERPKGSFSTLEIQRTEQGDSAMYLCASSPTRGQLNEKLFFGSGTQLSVL.

The gene calls are TRBV4-2 and TRBJ2-2, with D possibly being TRBD2 (6 bases). V dropped 1 base and J dropped 5 bases, with 8 bases sitting between them. The germline V gene has CDR1 LGHNA and CDR2 YNFKEQ. The CDR3 extends over 14 amino acids. CDR3 loop: CASSQARGTGELFF. The CDR3 region has the DNA TGTGCCAGCAGCCAAGCCCGGGGGACCGGGGAGCTGTTTTTT.

The chain carries TRBV6-1 and TRBJ2-1, with 9 positions matching TRBD2. Germline CDR1 is MNHNS and CDR2 is SASEGT. CDR3 length: 16 residues. With V trimmed by 0 bases and J by 6 bases, 6 bases remained unmatched. This CDR3 is CASSEAVAGVSNEQFF. CDR3 nucleotide sequence: TGTGCCAGCAGTGAAGCGGTAGCGGGAGTTAGCAATGAGCAGTTCTTC.

The table lists this clone with a few counts. This chain joins TRBV11-3 and TRBJ2-1; 8 nucleotides agree with TRBD2. Germline V gene lookup returns CDR1 SGHNT and CDR2 YENEEA. J was trimmed by 10 bases and V by 5 bases; bases with no gene match: 7. This CDR3 is 13 amino acids long. The CDR3 DNA follows: TGTGCCAGCAGCCCAGAATTAGCGGGAGAGCAGTTCTTC. Its translation is CASSPELAGEQFF.